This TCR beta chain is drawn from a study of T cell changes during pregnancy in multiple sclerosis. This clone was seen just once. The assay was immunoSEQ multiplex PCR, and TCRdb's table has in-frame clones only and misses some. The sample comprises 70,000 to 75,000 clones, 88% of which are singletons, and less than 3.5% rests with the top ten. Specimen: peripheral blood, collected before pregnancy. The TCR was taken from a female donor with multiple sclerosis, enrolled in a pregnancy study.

The DNA of the CDR3 is TGTGCCAGCAGTCCCGAAGAACAGGGCCACGGCTACACCTTC. Translating gives CASSPEEQGHGYTF. The chain carries TRBV6-5 and TRBJ1-2; maybe TRBD1 (6 bases). The V gene lost 5 bases and the J gene lost 8 bases, with 18 bases spanning the gap. The CDR3 is made up of 14 amino acids. Germline lookup yields CDR1 MNHEY and CDR2 SVGAGI.